Listed below are T cell receptor beta chains from one sample, sequenced in a study of blood T cell repertoires in COVID-19. The repertoire was sequenced with immunoSEQ multiplex PCR; TCRdb's copy has only in-frame clones and lacks some. The table records 200,000 to 250,000 clones, around four fifths of them present only once. The specimen sequenced was peripheral blood. All receptors come from an older woman with acute or convalescent COVID-19. Each CDR3 is given without its conserved first and last residue.

>TRBJ2-5|TRBV12-5
ASAAGPTQETQY
>TRBJ2-3|TRBV28
ASKIGGDTDTQY
>TRBJ1-1|TRBV28
ASSLSWEGEAF
>TRBJ2-5|TRBV11-3
ASSSRTSGYQETQY
>TRBJ1-1|TRBV6-5
ASSYQRGTEAF
>TRBJ1-3|TRBV10-3
AIMDGGGSGNTIY
>TRBJ1-2|TRBV19
ASSIIGLTGGFVGGYT
>TRBJ1-1|TRBV5-1
ASSPRTGVNTEAF
>TRBJ1-2|TRBV7-2
ASSLLQGGYGYT
>TRBJ2-1|TRBV7-2
ASSFSGREGNEQF
>TRBJ2-2|TRBV5-4
ASSRVGGNTGELF
>TRBJ2-7|TRBV5-4
ASSRDRGDEQY
>TRBJ2-7|TRBV6-5
ASTRSRADEQY
>TRBJ1-2|TRBV5-4
ASSLGGERYGYT
>TRBJ1-5|TRBV28
ASSVPGRGRNQPQH
>TRBJ2-5|TRBV5-1
ASSLAGQNQETQY
>TRBJ1-2|TRBV5-1
ASSTGSDPANYGYT
>TRBJ1-5|TRBV28
ASRTGGYQPQH
>TRBJ2-2|TRBV5-5
ASSLQGAVGELF
>TRBJ1-3|TRBV7-2
ASSLALGSGNTIY
>TRBJ2-2|TRBV19
ASSIEIVLTGELF
>TRBJ1-6|TRBV6-5
ASMGVNNSPLH
>TRBJ1-2|TRBV3-1/TRBV3-2
ASSHPTGSYGYT
>TRBJ1-3|TRBV7-9
ASSLARSNTIY